This T cell receptor beta chain appears in the sequencing data of a study of T-cell reconstitution after alpha-beta-depleted transplantation in children. Preparing the TCRbeta library involved the use of unique molecular identifiers. TCRdb used MiXCR to reprocess the PCR reads, holding one entry per CDR3 protein. Altogether about 190,000 distinct CDR3 sequences are present, approximately 6.6% being singletons, with the ten largest covering about 3%. This clonotype was detected many times. CDR1 is SGHTA, CDR2 FQGNSA, per germline. The CDR3 contains 12 residues. V was pared by 4 bases and J by 10 bases, with 12 bases between.

This TCR was recovered from a human donor who donated a stem cell graft to a child with Wiskott-Aldrich syndrome. The rearrangement uses TRBV7-2 and TRBJ2-3; D is unclear. Sequenced material: PBMCs from the stem cell graft donor, taken from the stem cell graft. This CDR3 is CASSSRFRPQYF. CDR3 nucleotide sequence: TGTGCCAGCAGCTCCCGATTCCGGCCGCAGTATTTT.